These 15 T cell receptor beta chains were sequenced from one sample in a study of Tregs in tolerant kidney transplant recipients. Profiling relied on immunoSEQ multiplex PCR, and the TCRdb table lists in-frame clones only, not all of them. The sample lists roughly 20,000 clones; under 70% were seen once. These receptors are not linked to any known antigen. The sequenced sample was Tregs from blood cultured with allogeneic cells. Receptor source: a human donor in good health.

V is TRBV30 and J is TRBJ2-3; no firm D call. Germline loops: CDR1 GTSNPN, CDR2 SVGIG (reference sequence). The CDR3 is made up of 14 amino acids. V lost 2 bases and J lost 0, with 9 bases in between. For the CDR3, the DNA is TGTGCCTGGAGTCCCGACACTAGCACAGATACGCAGTATTTT. It encodes CAWSPDTSTDTQYF.

This chain connects TRBV19 to TRBJ1-6; D unclear. The CDR3 extends over 15 amino acids. V was trimmed by 4 bases and J by 0 bases, leaving 7 bases between them. CDR1 LNHDA and CDR2 SQIVND come from the germline V gene (reference sequence). The CDR3, as DNA: TGTGCCAGTAGTACGGTGAGCTCCTATAATTCACCCCTCCACTTT. This gives the protein CASSTVSSYNSPLHF. Looking up the rest from reference TRBV19 and TRBJ1-6 gives the full variable domain: DGGITQSPKYLFRKEGQNVTLSCEQNLNHDAMYWYRQDPGQGLRLIYYSQIVNDFQKGDIAEGYSVSREKKESFPLTVTSAQKNPTAFYLCASSTVSSYNSPLHFGNGTRLTVT.

The CDR3 DNA reads TGTGCCAGCAGTCGTATGGGACAGGGGACCTACGAGCAGTACTTC. This encodes CASSRMGQGTYEQYF. This chain connects TRBV6-5 to TRBJ2-7; TRBD1 agrees at 10 bases. With V trimmed by 5 bases and J by 2 bases, 6 bases remained unmatched. In germline, CDR1 is MNHEY, CDR2 SVGAGI. The length of the CDR3 is 15 residues.

The chain recombines TRBV19 with TRBJ1-5; D unresolved. This CDR3 is 16 amino acids long. V was shortened by 2 bases and J by 4 bases, with 15 bases between the two germline ends. Germline CDR1 LNHDA, CDR2 SQIVND (reference sequence). CDR3 region: CASSILGRSTNQPQHF. The CDR3 nucleotides read TGTGCCAGTAGTATATTAGGCAGGAGCACTAATCAGCCCCAGCATTTT.

This clone showed up just a few times. The chain combines TRBV29-1 with TRBJ2-1, with D hard to call. Germline V lookup: CDR1 SQVTM, CDR2 ANQGSEA. V was cut by 3 bases and J by 4 bases, with 7 bases left in between. The CDR3 contains 12 residues. CDR3 coding DNA: TGCAGCGTTGAGTTGGGTTACAATGAGCAGTTCTTC. Protein: CSVELGYNEQFF.

This clone was recorded once. The chain uses TRBV19 and TRBJ1-5, with D possibly being TRBD1 (5 bases). Trimming took off 7 bases at V and 7 bases at J, with 14 bases between the two ends. CDR3 length: 13 amino acids. The germline V gene encodes CDR1 LNHDA and CDR2 SQIVND (reference sequence). This CDR3 is CASTRAAGQPQHF. Written as DNA, the CDR3 is TGTGCCAGTACCAGGGCTGCGGGGCAGCCCCAGCATTTT.

The J gene is TRBJ1-2, the V gene TRBV19; 9 bases map to TRBD1. Germline CDR1 is LNHDA and CDR2 is SQIVND (reference sequence). Trimming cost V 4 bases and J 5 bases; bases outside gene matches: 20. The CDR3 totals 19 residues. For the CDR3, the DNA is TGTGCCAGTAGTAGGGGGGTCCCGGGACAGGGAACCCTAGGATATGGCTACACCTTC. It translates to CASSRGVPGQGTLGYGYTF.

This sequence joins TRBV4-1 and TRBJ2-1, with D unresolved. The germline V gene encodes CDR1 MGHRA and CDR2 YSYEKL. Trimming stripped 0 bases from V and 8 bases from J, with 14 bases between. This CDR3 is built from 15 residues. The CDR3 region is CASSQDSLLGDEQFF. CDR3 DNA: TGCGCCAGCAGCCAAGACTCTCTGCTCGGAGATGAGCAGTTCTTC.

The chain is built from TRBV20-1 and TRBJ1-2; D uncertain. Trimming cost V 5 bases and J 14 bases, with 18 bases left between them. The germline gives CDR1 DFQATT, CDR2 SNEGSKA (reference sequence). The length of the CDR3 is 11 residues. Written as DNA, the CDR3 is TGCAGTGCTTACAAGGCGACCCAGGTGACCTTC. Protein product: CSAYKATQVTF.

J is TRBJ1-1 and V is TRBV11-2; D remains unclear. V lost 5 bases and J lost 10, with 11 bases in between. The CDR3 runs to 11 residues. Germline values: CDR1 SGHAT, CDR2 FQNNGV. The CDR3 nucleotides are TGTGCCAGCAGCCTACTCAATGCAGCTTTCTTT. Its translation is CASSLLNAAFF.

The J gene is TRBJ2-5, the V gene TRBV7-8; 13 nucleotides agree with TRBD2. Germline loops: CDR1 SGHVS, CDR2 FQNEAQ. Trimming cost V 5 bases and J 5 bases; bases outside gene matches: 14. The CDR3 covers 18 residues. CDR3 coding DNA: TGTGCCAGCAGCACCGGACTAGCGGGAGCTAATGTCTGGGAGACCCAGTACTTC. This gives the protein CASSTGLAGANVWETQYF.

The chain joins TRBV5-1 to TRBJ2-7; D ambiguous. The CDR3 is 15 amino acids. The V gene lost 0 bases and the J gene lost 2 bases, with 12 bases spanning the gap. CDR1 and CDR2 (germline): SGHRS, YFSETQ. CDR3 nucleotides: TGCGCCAGCAGCTTGGGGGCTACCTCCCCCTACGAGCAGTACTTC. This gives the protein CASSLGATSPYEQYF.

This CDR3 reads CASSSHRTGHRGTQYF. CDR3 DNA sequence: TGCGCCAGCAGCTCCCACCGGACAGGGCACCGTGGTACGCAGTATTTT. V gene TRBV5-1 combines with J gene TRBJ2-3; 8 bases are shared with TRBD1. The CDR3 consists of 16 residues. The germline CDR1 and CDR2 sequences are SGHRS and YFSETQ. The V and J ends lost 3 bases and 8 bases, in that order; junction bases with no gene match: 14.

CDR3 nucleotides: TGTGCCAGCAGTTTCCCCGGGGGCGGAGTTTATGGCTACACCTTC. Protein: CASSFPGGGVYGYTF. The chain carries TRBV27 and TRBJ1-2; tentative D call: TRBD1 (6 bases). The CDR3 spans 15 residues. CDR1 is MNHEY, CDR2 SMNVEV, per germline (reference sequence). The V end lost 3 bases, the J end lost 5 bases, and 16 bases lay between the germline ends.

Only one count was recorded for this clone. The CDR3 is CASSAGGRADYGYTF. In DNA, the CDR3 is TGTGCCAGCAGTGCAGGGGGAAGGGCGGACTATGGCTACACCTTC. The gene calls are TRBV2 and TRBJ1-2; 7 positions agree with TRBD1. The CDR3 extends over 15 amino acids. Trimming cost V 4 bases and J 3 bases; bases outside gene matches: 8. Germline CDR1 reads SNHLY; CDR2 reads FYNNEI.